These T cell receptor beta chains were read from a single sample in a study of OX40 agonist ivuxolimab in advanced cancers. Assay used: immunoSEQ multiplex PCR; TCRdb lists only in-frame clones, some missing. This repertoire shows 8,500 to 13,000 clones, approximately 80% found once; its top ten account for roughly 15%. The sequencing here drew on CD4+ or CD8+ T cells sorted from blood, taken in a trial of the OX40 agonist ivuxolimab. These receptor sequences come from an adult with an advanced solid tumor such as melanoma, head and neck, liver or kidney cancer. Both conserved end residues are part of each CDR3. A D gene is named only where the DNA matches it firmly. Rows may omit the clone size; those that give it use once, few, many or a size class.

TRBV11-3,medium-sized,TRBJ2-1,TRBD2,CASSLSGDPYNEQFF,TGTGCCAGCAGCTTGAGCGGGGATCCCTACAATGAGCAGTTCTTC
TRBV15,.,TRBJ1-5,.,CATADGNQPQHF,TGTGCCACAGCGGACGGGAATCAGCCCCAGCATTTT
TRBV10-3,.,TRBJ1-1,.,CAISEGGTEAFF,TGTGCCATCAGTGAGGGGGGGACTGAAGCTTTCTTT
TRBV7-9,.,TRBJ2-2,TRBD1,CASRPGGTGAPGELFF,TGTGCCAGCAGACCTGGTGGGACAGGGGCCCCCGGGGAGCTGTTTTTT
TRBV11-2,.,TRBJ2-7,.,CASSWERSSYEQYF,TGTGCCAGCAGCTGGGAGCGGTCCTCCTACGAGCAGTACTTC
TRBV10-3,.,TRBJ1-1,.,CAISLAGGNTEAFF,TGTGCCATCAGTCTTGCCGGGGGGAACACTGAAGCTTTCTTT
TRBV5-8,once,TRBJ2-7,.,CASSLERGAPSYEQYF,TGTGCCAGCAGCCTTGAGAGGGGTGCTCCATCCTACGAGCAGTACTTC
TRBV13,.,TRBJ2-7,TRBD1,CASSNRGPVIHEQYF,TGTGCCAGCAGCAACAGGGGGCCGGTAATCCACGAGCAGTACTTC
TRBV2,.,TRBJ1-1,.,CAILTENTEAFF,TGTGCCATCTTAACGGAGAACACTGAAGCTTTCTTT
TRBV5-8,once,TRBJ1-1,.,CASSFKGVTEAFF,TGTGCCAGCAGCTTCAAAGGGGTCACTGAAGCTTTCTTT
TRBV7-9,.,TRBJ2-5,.,CASSLALTSQGRGETQYF,TGTGCCAGCAGCTTAGCGCTCACTTCACAGGGGCGGGGGGAGACCCAGTACTTC
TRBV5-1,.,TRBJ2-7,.,CASSLGAGSYEQYF,TGCGCCAGCAGCTTGGGGGCGGGTTCCTACGAGCAGTACTTC
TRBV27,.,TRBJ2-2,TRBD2,CASSLSGLAGGPNTGELFF,TGTGCCAGCAGTTTATCCGGACTAGCGGGAGGGCCCAACACCGGGGAGCTGTTTTTT
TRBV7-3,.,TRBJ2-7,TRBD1,CASSAYRGYEQYF,TGTGCCAGCAGCGCGTACAGGGGCTACGAGCAGTACTTC
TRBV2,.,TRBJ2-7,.,CASSLSYEQYF,TGTGCCAGCAGTCTTTCCTACGAGCAGTACTTC
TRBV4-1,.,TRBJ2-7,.,CASSQRDSYEQYF,TGCGCCAGCAGCCAAAGGGACTCCTACGAGCAGTACTTC
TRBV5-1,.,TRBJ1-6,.,CASSLQGLNSPLHF,TGCGCCAGCAGCTTGCAGGGTCTCAATTCACCCCTCCACTTT